This entry describes one T cell receptor (beta chain). The antigen remains undetermined. The sequenced template was RNA, covering the TCR beta CDR3 region. The authors performed first-round RT-PCR with HTBI primers and then a second-round multiplex PCR. TCRdb used MiXCR to reprocess the multiplex PCR reads, holding one entry per CDR3 protein. The data show roughly 1.1 million distinct CDR3 sequences, about 36% seen once. The data derive from a study of Graves' ophthalmopathy and Graves' hyperthyroidism. Study-level findings and limits: Using 13 signatures, a model distinguished ophthalmopathy from stable hyperthyroidism, reaching around 90% sensitivity and approximately 82% specificity.

Sequenced input: peripheral blood or thyroid tissue (not recorded which). The TCR was taken from an adult man with Graves' hyperthyroidism.

Here the CDR3 DNA reads TGCAGTGCTTTCACTAGGAGCGGGGGTCCTGGGGCCAACGTCCTGACTTTC. This translates into CSAFTRSGGPGANVLTF. V and J are TRBV20-1 and TRBJ2-6; 8 positions agree with TRBD2. Germline V lookup: CDR1 DFQATT, CDR2 SNEGSKA (reference sequence). Trimming cost V 5 bases and J 2 bases; bases outside gene matches: 11. The CDR3 spans 17 residues.